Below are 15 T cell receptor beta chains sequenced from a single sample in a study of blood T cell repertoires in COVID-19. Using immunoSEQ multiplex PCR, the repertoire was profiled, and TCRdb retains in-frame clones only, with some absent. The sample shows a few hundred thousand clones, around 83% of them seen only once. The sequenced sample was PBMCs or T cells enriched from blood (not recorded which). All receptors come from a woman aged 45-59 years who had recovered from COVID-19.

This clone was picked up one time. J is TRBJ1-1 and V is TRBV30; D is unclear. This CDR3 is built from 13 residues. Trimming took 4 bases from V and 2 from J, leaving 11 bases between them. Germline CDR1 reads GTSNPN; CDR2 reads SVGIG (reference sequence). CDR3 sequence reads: CAWMSRENTEAFF. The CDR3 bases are TGTGCCTGGATGAGCCGGGAAAACACTGAAGCTTTCTTT. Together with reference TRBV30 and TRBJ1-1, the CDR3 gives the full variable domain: SQTIHQWPATLVQPVGSPLSLECTVEGTSNPNLYWYRQAAGRGLQLLFYSVGIGQISSEVPQNLSASRPQDRQFILSSKKLLLSDSGFYLCAWMSRENTEAFFGQGTRLTVV.

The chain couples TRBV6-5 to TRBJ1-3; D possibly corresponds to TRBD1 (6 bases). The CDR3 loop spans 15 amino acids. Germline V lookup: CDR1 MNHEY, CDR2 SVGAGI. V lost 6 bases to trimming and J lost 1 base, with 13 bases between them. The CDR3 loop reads CASRSGAKSGNTIYF. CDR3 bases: TGTGCCAGCAGGTCAGGGGCGAAATCTGGAAACACCATATATTTT.

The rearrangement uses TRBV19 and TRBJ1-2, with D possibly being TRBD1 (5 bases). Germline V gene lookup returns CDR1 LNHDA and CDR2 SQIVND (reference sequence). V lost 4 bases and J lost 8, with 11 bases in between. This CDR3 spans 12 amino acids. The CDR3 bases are TGTGCCAGTAGTACAGGGCCTGGGGGCTACACCTTC. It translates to CASSTGPGGYTF. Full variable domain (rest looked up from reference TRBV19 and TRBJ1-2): DGGITQSPKYLFRKEGQNVTLSCEQNLNHDAMYWYRQDPGQGLRLIYYSQIVNDFQKGDIAEGYSVSREKKESFPLTVTSAQKNPTAFYLCASSTGPGGYTFGSGTRLTVV.

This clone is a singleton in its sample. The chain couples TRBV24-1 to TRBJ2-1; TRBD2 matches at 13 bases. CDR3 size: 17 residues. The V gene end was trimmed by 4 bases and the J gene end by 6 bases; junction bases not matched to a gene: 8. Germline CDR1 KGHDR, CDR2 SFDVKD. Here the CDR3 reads CATSETGLAGRLNEQFF. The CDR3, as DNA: TGTGCCACCAGTGAAACGGGACTAGCGGGACGTCTCAATGAGCAGTTCTTC.

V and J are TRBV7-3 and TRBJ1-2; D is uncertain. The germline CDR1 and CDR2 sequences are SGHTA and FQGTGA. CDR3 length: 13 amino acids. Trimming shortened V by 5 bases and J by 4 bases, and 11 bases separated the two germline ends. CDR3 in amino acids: CASSQDGFYGYTF. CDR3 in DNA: TGTGCCAGCAGCCAGGATGGCTTCTATGGCTACACCTTC.

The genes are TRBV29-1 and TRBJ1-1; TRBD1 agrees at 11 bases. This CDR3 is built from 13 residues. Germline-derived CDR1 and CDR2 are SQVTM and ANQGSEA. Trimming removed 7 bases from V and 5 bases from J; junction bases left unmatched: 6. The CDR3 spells CSARTGGRTEAFF. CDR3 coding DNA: TGCAGCGCACGGACAGGGGGCAGGACTGAAGCTTTCTTT.

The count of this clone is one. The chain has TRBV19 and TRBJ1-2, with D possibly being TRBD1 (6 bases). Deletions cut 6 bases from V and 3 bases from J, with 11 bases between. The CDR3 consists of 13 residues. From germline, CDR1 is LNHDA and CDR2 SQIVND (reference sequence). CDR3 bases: TGTGCCAGTAGCAGGGGTATGGACTATGGCTACACCTTC. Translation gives CASSRGMDYGYTF.

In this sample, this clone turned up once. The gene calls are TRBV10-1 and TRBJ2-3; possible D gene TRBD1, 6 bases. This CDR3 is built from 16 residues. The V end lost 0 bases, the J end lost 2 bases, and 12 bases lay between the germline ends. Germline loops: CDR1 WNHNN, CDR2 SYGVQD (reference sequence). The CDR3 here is CASSESNRGHTDTQYF. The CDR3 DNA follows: TGCGCCAGCAGTGAGTCTAATCGGGGACACACAGATACGCAGTATTTT.

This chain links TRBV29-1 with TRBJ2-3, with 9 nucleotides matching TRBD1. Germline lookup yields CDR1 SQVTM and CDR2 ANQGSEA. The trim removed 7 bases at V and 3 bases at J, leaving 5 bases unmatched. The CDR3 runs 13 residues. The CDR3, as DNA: TGCAGCGGCACAGGGGGCTGGACAGATACGCAGTATTTT. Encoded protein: CSGTGGWTDTQYF.

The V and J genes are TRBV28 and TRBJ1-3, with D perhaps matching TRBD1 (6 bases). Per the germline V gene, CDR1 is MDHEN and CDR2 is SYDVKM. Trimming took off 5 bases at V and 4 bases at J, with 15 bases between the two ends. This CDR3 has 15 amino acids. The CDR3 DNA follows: TGTGCCAGCAGTCGGACAGCCGTCACCGGAAACACCATATATTTT. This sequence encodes CASSRTAVTGNTIYF.

This chain's CDR3 is CSSGQGLNYGYTF. CDR3 DNA sequence: TGCAGCTCGGGACAGGGGCTTAACTATGGCTACACCTTC. This chain links TRBV29-1 with TRBJ1-2, with 10 positions matching TRBD1. The junction had 4 bases not matched to a gene; V was cut back by 8 bases and J by 1 base. CDR1 and CDR2 (germline): SQVTM, ANQGSEA. The length of the CDR3 is 13 residues. The entire variable domain, with the rest obtained from reference TRBV29-1 and TRBJ1-2, is as follows: SAVISQKPSRDICQRGTSLTIQCQVDSQVTMMFWYRQQPGQSLTLIATANQGSEATYESGFVIDKFPISRPNLTFSTLTVSNMSPEDSSIYLCSSGQGLNYGYTFGSGTRLTVV.

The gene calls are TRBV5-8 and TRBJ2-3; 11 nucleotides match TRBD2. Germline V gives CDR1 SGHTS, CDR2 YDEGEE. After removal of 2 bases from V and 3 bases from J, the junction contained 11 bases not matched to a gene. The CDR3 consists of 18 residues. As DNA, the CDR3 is TGTGCCAGCAGCTTTCTTAGCGGGAGGGCCCTCGAAACAGATACGCAGTATTTT. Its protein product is CASSFLSGRALETDTQYF.

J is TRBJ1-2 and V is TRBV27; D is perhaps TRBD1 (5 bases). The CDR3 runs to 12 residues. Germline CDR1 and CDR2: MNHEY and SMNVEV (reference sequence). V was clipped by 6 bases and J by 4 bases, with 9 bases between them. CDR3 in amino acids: CASRTGFYGYTF. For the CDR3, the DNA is TGTGCCAGCAGAACAGGTTTCTATGGCTACACCTTC.

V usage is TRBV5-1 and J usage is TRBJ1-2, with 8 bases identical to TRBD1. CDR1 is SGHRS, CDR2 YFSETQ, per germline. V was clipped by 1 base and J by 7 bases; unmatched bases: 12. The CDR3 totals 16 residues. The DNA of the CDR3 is TGCGCCAGCAGCTTGATGCGGGGCCAGGGGGCCACTGGCTACACCTTC. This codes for CASSLMRGQGATGYTF. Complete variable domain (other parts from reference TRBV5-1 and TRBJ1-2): KAGVTQTPRYLIKTRGQQVTLSCSPISGHRSVSWYQQTPGQGLQFLFEYFSETQRNKGNFPGRFSGRQFSNSRSEMNVSTLELGDSALYLCASSLMRGQGATGYTFGSGTRLTVV.

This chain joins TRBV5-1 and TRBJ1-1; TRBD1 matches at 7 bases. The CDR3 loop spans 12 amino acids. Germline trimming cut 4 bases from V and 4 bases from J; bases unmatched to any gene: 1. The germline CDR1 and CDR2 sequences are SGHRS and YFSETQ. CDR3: CASSRDSTEAFF. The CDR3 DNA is TGCGCCAGCAGCCGGGACAGCACTGAAGCTTTCTTT.